A selection of T cell receptor beta chains follows, all from one sample in a study of shared clonotypes between healthy human individuals. Repertoires were generated with immunoSEQ multiplex PCR, while TCRdb's copy carries only in-frame clones and drops some. This sample has about 2.1 million clones, with roughly 95% found just once. What was sequenced was naive CD8+ T cells from PBMCs. The receptor source for this set is a young man in good health. Some clones in this sample may be carry-over from other donors' samples. Both conserved end residues are trimmed from each CDR3.

TRBV4-3	TRBJ2-7	ASSPGTMGYEQY
TRBV4-2	TRBJ2-2	ASSPRAGGPLTGELF
TRBV5-4	TRBJ2-3	ASSFKREVASYTQY
TRBV18	TRBJ2-1	ASSPPPSVNYNEQF
TRBV30	TRBJ1-1	AWSVRGVGSSEAF
TRBV27	TRBJ2-1	ASSPTSRGYYNEQF
TRBV28	TRBJ1-1	ASSLRAAAF
TRBV27	TRBJ2-5	ASSPGVRGPAETQY
TRBV27	TRBJ1-5	ASRTGDGPQH
TRBV5-8	TRBJ2-7	ASSLEVSKGTGRYEQY
TRBV5-1	TRBJ2-1	ASSPGLAGGLPEQF
TRBV9	TRBJ2-7	ASSVESGSYEQY
TRBV27	TRBJ2-7	ASTPRTGRYEQY
TRBV4-1	TRBJ2-7	ASSPKLAVSSYEQY
TRBV14	TRBJ2-2	ASSPSLHGELF
TRBV5-4	TRBJ1-2	ASSLVLEGNYGYT
TRBV29-1	TRBJ1-1	SVLPDPDTEAF
TRBV27	TRBJ2-5	ASMSWHNQETQY
TRBV7-9	TRBJ1-2	ASSLGGINYGYT
TRBV27	TRBJ1-2	ASSPGTYGYT
TRBV4-3	TRBJ2-7	ASSQSAGSIYEQY
TRBV9	TRBJ2-5	ASSVDPGQTQETQY
TRBV19	TRBJ2-1	ASSRRTGGLNEQF
TRBV15	TRBJ1-3	ATSRDRAGAGNTIY
TRBV6-5	TRBJ2-1	ASSYSVQPAYNEQF
TRBV7-9	TRBJ1-3	ASSLAGTELGNTIY
TRBV27	TRBJ1-3	ASGSRGSSSGNTIY
TRBV29-1	TRBJ2-1	SALSNEQF
TRBV11-2	TRBJ2-1	ASSLGWAEFYNEQF
TRBV29-1	TRBJ2-7	SVGPGSREQY
TRBV27	TRBJ2-1	ASSLSSKGNEQF
TRBV7-2	TRBJ1-2	ASSSSLVGDYGYT
TRBV27	TRBJ2-1	ASSLIRGVNEQF
TRBV5-1	TRBJ1-1	ASSTHREMVTEAF
TRBV2	TRBJ2-7	ASSEGPGQSYEQY
TRBV5-6	TRBJ2-7	ASSLSGGSSYEQY
TRBV19	TRBJ1-1	ASNEDSSSNTEAF
TRBV18	TRBJ2-5	ASSPALRQQETQY
TRBV4-1	TRBJ2-5	ASSLKHTPGLIKETQY
TRBV7-3	TRBJ2-3	ASSLGTSGGDTQY
TRBV6-6	TRBJ2-3	ASSYWGSSSDTQY
TRBV29-1	TRBJ2-5	SVEWRGKETQY
TRBV29-1	TRBJ2-2	SVFLANTGELF
TRBV10-2	TRBJ2-4	ASLRPPGDIQY
TRBV28	TRBJ2-1	ASSLGLAGGEQF
TRBV29-1	TRBJ2-7	SVEVGRTSGEQY
TRBV19	TRBJ2-1	ASSIARGFDEQF
TRBV10-1	TRBJ2-7	ASSEGQGPPYEQY
TRBV30	TRBJ2-3	AWTGTLLTDTQY
TRBV7-6	TRBJ2-1	ASSRLAGEDHNEQF
TRBV4-1	TRBJ2-7	ASSQEGKMGYEQY
TRBV28	TRBJ2-1	ASSLTVVHEQF
TRBV2	TRBJ2-1	ASHKVPIEQF
TRBV5-6	TRBJ1-2	ASSPGANYGYT
TRBV9	TRBJ2-1	ASSPGQGPNEQF